The TCR beta chain under discussion was sequenced for a study of graft-versus-host responses after intestinal transplantation. CDR1 and CDR2 (germline): MNHEY, SMNVEV (reference sequence). The ends were cut back, 5 bases at V and 5 bases at J, with 20 bases in the middle. The CDR3 is 16 amino acids. Sequencing was performed with immunoSEQ multiplex PCR; in TCRdb, only in-frame clones are kept and a portion is missing. The table has over 80,000 clones, 86% seen once. This clonotype originated in a human patient who received an intestinal transplant, so some T cells may come from the graft donor. V is TRBV27 and J is TRBJ2-3, with D possibly matching TRBD1 (6 bases). Sequences were derived from PBMCs, sampled 255 days after intestinal transplant. The CDR3 reads CASSITGYESGDTQYF. CDR3 in DNA: TGTGCCAGCAGTATAACAGGGTACGAGAGTGGAGATACGCAGTATTTT.